The 7 T cell receptor beta chains given below trace back to one sample, sequenced in a study of blood T cells in healthy people across ages. Primers used in a second PCR of roughly 7 to 12 cycles were a sample-barcoded 5' primer and a J-beta primer mix. TCRdb called the 5' RACE reads again in MiXCR, with one record for every CDR3 protein. The sample lists roughly 2 million distinct CDR3 sequences; about 50% were seen once. Input material: blood. The receptors were sampled from a woman in her 40s in good health.

This clonotype was counted once. One end of the junction is discordant with germline, which a read error may explain. The genes are TRBV9 and TRBJ2-4; a weak D match, TRBD1 (5 bases). The end of the DNA is better explained by TRBJ2-7, so the J call may be wrong. The CDR3 totals 13 residues. CDR1 and CDR2 from the germline V gene are SGDLS and YYNGEE. Written as DNA, the CDR3 is TGTGCCAGCGGCGTAGGGGTAGCCTACGAGCAGTACTTC. Translated: CASGVGVAYEQYF.

V gene TRBV4-1 combines with J gene TRBJ2-5; the match to TRBD1 covers 7 bases. This CDR3 has 17 amino acids. Germline lookup yields CDR1 MGHRA and CDR2 YSYEKL. Trimming at V came to 4 bases and at J to 1 base, leaving 12 bases not matched to a gene. The CDR3, as DNA: TGCGCCAGCAGCCTAACCCTGACAGGGACGGTCCAAGAGACCCAGTACTTC. Protein sequence: CASSLTLTGTVQETQYF.

The rearrangement uses TRBV29-1 and TRBJ2-1, with D perhaps given as TRBD1 or TRBD2 (5 bases each). This CDR3 is built from 15 residues. CDR1 is SQVTM and CDR2 is ANQGSEA in the germline V gene. V was cut by 6 bases and J by 0 bases, with 15 bases left in between. CDR3 residues: CSVGRSGRSYNEQFF. Here the CDR3 DNA reads TGCAGCGTGGGACGTTCTGGACGCTCCTACAATGAGCAGTTCTTC.

V gene TRBV9 combines with J gene TRBJ2-1; D is unresolved. The CDR3 loop spans 13 amino acids. Trimming removed 2 bases at V and 4 bases at J, with 7 bases between. Germline V CDR1 and CDR2: SGDLS, YYNGEE. CDR3 sequence: CASSVGRYNEQFF. The CDR3 DNA reads TGTGCCAGCAGCGTTGGACGGTACAATGAGCAGTTCTTC.

This sequence joins TRBV6-2 or TRBV6-3 and TRBJ1-5; no firm D call. The CDR3 length is 13 residues. V dropped 0 bases and J dropped 7 bases, with 7 bases sitting between them. CDR1 MNHEY and CDR2 SVGEGT come from the germline V gene. CDR3 in DNA: TGTGCCAGCAGTTACTCAGGGCCGCAGCCCCAGCATTTT. Protein product: CASSYSGPQPQHF.

The V gene is TRBV20-1, the J gene TRBJ2-3; 7 nucleotides line up with TRBD2. V lost 3 bases to trimming and J lost 0 bases; unmatched junction nucleotides: 12. The CDR3 is made up of 17 amino acids. Germline lookup yields CDR1 DFQATT and CDR2 SNEGSKA (reference sequence). In DNA, the CDR3 is TGCAGTGCTAGCGGCCTAGCGGCCACGCCTAGCACAGATACGCAGTATTTT. Translation: CSASGLAATPSTDTQYF.

The chain has TRBV28 and TRBJ2-7; D is tentatively TRBD1 or TRBD2 (5 bases each). The CDR3 contains 16 residues. The germline V gene has CDR1 MDHEN and CDR2 SYDVKM. Trimming pared 6 bases from V and 7 bases from J, leaving 25 bases between. The CDR3 reads CASRPTGTEAYNEQYF. The CDR3 nucleotides read TGTGCCAGCAGACCAACCGGGACCGAAGCCTACAATGAGCAGTACTTC.